The 20 T cell receptor beta chains presented below share a single source sample, sequenced in a study of blood T cell repertoires in COVID-19. Profiled with immunoSEQ multiplex PCR; TCRdb holds only in-frame clones, not every one. The table lists 15,000 or so clones, over 75% of them singletons. Sequencing input: peripheral blood. The source of these receptors is a man in his fifties or sixties with active COVID-19.

The chain combines TRBV30 with TRBJ2-3, with 7 positions matching TRBD1. Germline lookup yields CDR1 GTSNPN and CDR2 SVGIG (reference sequence). V shed 7 bases, J shed 3 bases, and the junction held 10 bases outside the gene matches. The CDR3 is 14 amino acids. For the CDR3, the DNA is TGTGCCTTAAACAGGGGATTGGGGACAGATACGCAGTATTTT. Its protein is CALNRGLGTDTQYF.

The chain combines TRBV5-1 with TRBJ2-2; TRBD1 matches at 7 bases. The V segment lost 4 bases and the J segment 0 bases; nucleotides outside the gene matches: 6. The CDR3 spans 16 residues. Germline V lookup: CDR1 SGHRS, CDR2 YFSETQ. For the CDR3, the DNA is TGCGCCAGCAGCCAGGGACAGAGCTCGAACACCGGGGAGCTGTTTTTT. This translates into CASSQGQSSNTGELFF.

The chain employs TRBV6-2 or TRBV6-3 and TRBJ2-3; possibly TRBD2 for D (5 bases). The CDR3 is 17 residues long. The V and J ends lost 4 bases and 2 bases respectively, with 19 bases between them. CDR1 is MNHEY and CDR2 is SVGEGT in the germline V gene. The CDR3 here is CASSSLPETRLTDTQYF. CDR3 in DNA: TGTGCCAGCAGTTCCCTCCCCGAAACTAGACTCACAGATACGCAGTATTTT.

V usage is TRBV4-3 and J usage is TRBJ2-1; 12 bases agree with TRBD2. The CDR3 is made up of 19 amino acids. CDR1 LGHNA and CDR2 YSLEER come from the germline V gene. The V gene end was trimmed by 3 bases and the J gene end by 4 bases; junction bases not matched to a gene: 13. CDR3 in DNA: TGCGCCAGCAGCCAGAGCGGGACTAGCGGGCCTCTCATATACAATGAGCAGTTCTTC. It specifies CASSQSGTSGPLIYNEQFF.

This chain joins TRBV28 and TRBJ1-2; 7 bases agree with TRBD1. V lost 4 bases to trimming and J lost 4 bases; unmatched junction nucleotides: 12. The CDR3 consists of 16 residues. Germline V gives CDR1 MDHEN, CDR2 SYDVKM. The CDR3 DNA reads TGTGCCAGCAGTTCCCCATCAGGAGGGGGCGGCTATGGCTACACCTTC. This translates into CASSSPSGGGGYGYTF.

V and J are TRBV7-8 and TRBJ2-3; 13 bases match TRBD2. From germline, CDR1 is SGHVS and CDR2 FQNEAQ. J gave up 4 bases and V 4 bases, and 11 bases lay outside the gene matches. This CDR3 is 18 amino acids long. The CDR3: CASSSWTSGSSRPDTQYF. DNA of the CDR3: TGTGCCAGCAGCTCCTGGACTAGCGGGAGCTCACGACCAGATACGCAGTATTTT. Filled out from reference TRBV7-8 and TRBJ2-3, the complete variable domain reads GAGVSQSPRYKVAKRGQDVALRCDPISGHVSLFWYQQALGQGPEFLTYFQNEAQLDKSGLPSDRFFAERPEGSVSTLKIQRTQQEDSAVYLCASSSWTSGSSRPDTQYFGPGTRLTVL.

This clone was observed a handful of times. This rearrangement joins TRBV11-2 to TRBJ1-5; 12 bases align to TRBD1. The J segment lost 7 bases and the V segment lost 5 bases, leaving 6 bases of the junction unmatched. Per germline, CDR1 SGHAT and CDR2 FQNNGV. The CDR3 is made up of 15 amino acids. The CDR3 bases are TGTGCCAGCAGCCGGGGACAGGGGGCGACCCAGCCCCAGCATTTT. Protein product: CASSRGQGATQPQHF.

V usage is TRBV19 and J usage is TRBJ1-1, with D tentatively TRBD1 (5 bases). This CDR3 contains 16 residues. Looked up from germline, CDR1 is LNHDA and CDR2 is SQIVND (reference sequence). V dropped 5 bases and J dropped 4 bases, with 20 bases sitting between them. The CDR3: CASSPHESRVSTEAFF. The DNA of the CDR3 is TGTGCCAGTAGTCCCCACGAGAGCAGGGTTTCCACTGAAGCTTTCTTT.

This sequence joins TRBV19 and TRBJ2-7; 11 nucleotides align to TRBD2. Trimming removed 6 bases from V and 2 bases from J; junction bases left unmatched: 3. The CDR3 covers 14 residues. Germline CDR1 reads LNHDA; CDR2 reads SQIVND (reference sequence). CDR3 sequence reads: CASRLAGGTYEQYF. CDR3 DNA: TGTGCCAGTAGGCTAGCGGGAGGTACCTACGAGCAGTACTTC.

The rearrangement links TRBV28 to TRBJ2-4; possibly TRBD1 for D (5 bases). Germline CDR1 reads MDHEN; CDR2 reads SYDVKM. The ends were cut back, 1 base at V and 0 bases at J, with 10 bases in the middle. CDR3 length: 16 amino acids. This CDR3 is CASSLYAGSAKNIQYF. The CDR3 region has the DNA TGTGCCAGCAGTTTATATGCAGGGTCAGCCAAAAACATTCAGTACTTC.

This chain uses TRBV11-1 with TRBJ2-5; D gene ambiguous. With 4 bases removed from V and 2 bases from J, the gap between germline ends came to 5 bases. From germline, CDR1 is SGHAT and CDR2 FQDESV (reference sequence). The CDR3 loop spans 12 amino acids. The CDR3 DNA sequence: TGTGCCAGCAGCTATAATCAAGAGACCCAGTACTTC. As protein: CASSYNQETQYF.

This sequence joins TRBV3-1 (or the pseudogene TRBV3-2) and TRBJ2-1, with 10 positions matching TRBD2. This CDR3 has 23 amino acids. The germline V gene has CDR1 LGHDT and CDR2 YNNKEL (reference sequence). With 1 base clipped from V and 0 bases from J, the junction kept 21 bases outside the gene matches. CDR3 amino acids: CASSQGLAGNQGEGEISYNEQFF. The CDR3 DNA sequence: TGTGCCAGCAGCCAAGGACTAGCGGGTAACCAAGGGGAAGGGGAAATCTCCTACAATGAGCAGTTCTTC.

This chain joins TRBV25-1 and TRBJ2-7; 8 nucleotides match TRBD1. The V gene end was trimmed by 6 bases and the J gene end by 7 bases; junction bases not matched to a gene: 8. Germline V CDR1 and CDR2: MGHDK, SYGVNS. This CDR3 has 13 amino acids. CDR3 sequence: CASRQTGAGEQYF. The CDR3 DNA follows: TGTGCCAGCAGACAGACAGGGGCGGGGGAGCAGTACTTC.

This chain joins TRBV15 and TRBJ1-2, with D hard to call. Trimming cost V 5 bases and J 4 bases, with 17 bases left between them. CDR3 length: 15 residues. In germline, CDR1 is LNHNV, CDR2 YYDKDF (reference sequence). In nucleotides, the CDR3 is TGTGCCACCAGCGCAACGGGAGGTTCCATCTATGGCTACACCTTC. This translates into CATSATGGSIYGYTF.

The gene calls are TRBV18 and TRBJ2-3; TRBD1 matches at 11 bases. This CDR3 region has 18 residues. Germline lookup yields CDR1 KGHSH and CDR2 LQKENI. The V and J ends lost 3 bases and 4 bases, in that order; junction bases with no gene match: 12. The CDR3 protein is CASSPRGRPGQGADTQYF. Written as DNA, the CDR3 is TGTGCCAGCTCACCGCGTGGGAGGCCGGGACAGGGGGCAGATACGCAGTATTTT.

The DNA of the CDR3 is TGTGCCACCAGTGATGCGACAGGGGCGGAAGAGCAGTACTTC. Its translation is CATSDATGAEEQYF. The rearrangement uses TRBV24-1 and TRBJ2-7, with 8 bases fitting TRBD1. J lost 7 bases, V lost 3 bases, and 7 bases had no gene match. CDR3 size: 14 residues. Germline-derived CDR1 and CDR2 are KGHDR and SFDVKD.

The V gene is TRBV6-2 or TRBV6-3, the J gene TRBJ2-1; 8 bases are a match to TRBD2. CDR1 is MNHEY and CDR2 is SVGEGT in the germline V gene. The CDR3 is made up of 14 amino acids. The V and J ends lost 6 bases and 0 bases, in that order; junction bases with no gene match: 1. CDR3 sequence reads: CASSSGSSYNEQFF. In DNA form, the CDR3 reads TGTGCCAGCAGCAGCGGGAGCTCCTACAATGAGCAGTTCTTC.

This sequence joins TRBV4-2 and TRBJ2-7; D remains unclear. Trimming cost V 0 bases and J 2 bases, with 17 bases left between them. CDR1 and CDR2 (germline): LGHNA, YNFKEQ. The CDR3 length is 17 residues. Here the CDR3 reads CASSQDAIRAATYEQYF. The CDR3 bases are TGTGCCAGCAGCCAAGATGCGATCCGAGCAGCGACCTACGAGCAGTACTTC.

This chain connects TRBV7-9 to TRBJ2-1; the match to TRBD2 covers 8 bases. With 5 bases clipped from V and 2 bases from J, the junction kept 5 bases outside the gene matches. The germline CDR1 and CDR2 sequences are SEHNR and FQNEAQ (reference sequence). The CDR3 is made up of 15 amino acids. CDR3 sequence (DNA): TGTGCCAGCAGCCACGAGGGACTAGCCTACAATGAGCAGTTCTTC. This translates into CASSHEGLAYNEQFF.

This CDR3 is CASSLGFGSSGRAYEQYF. CDR3 DNA: TGTGCCAGCAGCTTAGGGTTCGGATCTAGCGGGAGGGCCTACGAGCAGTACTTC. The chain joins TRBV7-2 to TRBJ2-7; 12 bases align to TRBD2. This CDR3 is 18 amino acids long. Germline loops: CDR1 SGHTA, CDR2 FQGNSA. V lost 1 base to trimming and J lost 2 bases; unmatched junction nucleotides: 9.